The rows below give T cell receptor beta chains drawn from one sample of a study of shared clonotypes between healthy human individuals. The assay was immunoSEQ multiplex PCR, and TCRdb's table has in-frame clones only and misses some. The repertoire holds 2 million to 2.5 million clones, with roughly 91% as singletons. Sequenced input: naive CD8+ T cells from PBMCs. These receptors all stem from a man aged 18 to 29 in good health. Some clones in this sample may be carry-over from other donors' samples. CDR3s include the opening cysteine and the closing phenylalanine or tryptophan. Each record gives: clone size, V gene, D gene, J gene, CDR3 protein, CDR3 DNA. The D gene is left open where the match is weak. Part of the rows lack a size; the others show once, few, many or a class for expanded clones.

NA	TRBV19	NA	TRBJ1-1	CASSTIGGQQTEAFF	TGTGCCAGTAGTACAATCGGGGGTCAGCAAACTGAAGCTTTCTTT
once	TRBV14	TRBD2	TRBJ2-1	CASSPSGRRYNEQFF	TGTGCCAGCAGCCCTAGCGGGAGAAGGTACAATGAGCAGTTCTTC
NA	TRBV15	TRBD1	TRBJ2-7	CATSRDRGQGGNEQYF	TGTGCCACCAGCAGAGACAGGGGACAGGGAGGCAACGAGCAGTACTTC
NA	TRBV4-3	NA	TRBJ1-4	CASSQDRTEGWEKLFF	TGCGCCAGCAGCCAAGATCGGACAGAGGGGTGGGAAAAACTGTTTTTT
NA	TRBV5-1	TRBD2	TRBJ2-2	CASSQPREGELFF	TGCGCCAGCAGCCAGCCGCGGGAGGGGGAGCTGTTTTTT
NA	TRBV5-6	TRBD1	TRBJ2-5	CASSPSGDRKETQYF	TGTGCCAGCAGCCCGTCCGGGGACAGGAAAGAGACCCAGTACTTC
NA	TRBV30	TRBD2	TRBJ2-7	CAWSVPSGRAYEQYF	TGTGCCTGGAGTGTACCCAGTGGGAGGGCCTACGAGCAGTACTTC
NA	TRBV9	NA	TRBJ1-1	CASSVEVQNREAFF	TGTGCCAGCAGCGTAGAGGTACAGAACAGGGAAGCTTTCTTT
NA	TRBV9	TRBD1	TRBJ1-2	CASSGRDRVNYGYTF	TGTGCCAGCAGCGGCCGGGACAGGGTTAACTATGGCTACACCTTC
NA	TRBV5-1	TRBD1	TRBJ2-7	CASSSPPTGLFYEQYF	TGCGCCAGCAGCTCCCCGCCGACAGGGCTATTCTACGAGCAGTACTTC
once	TRBV15	NA	TRBJ2-3	CATSRTSADTQYF	TGTGCCACCAGCCGGACCTCGGCAGATACGCAGTATTTT
NA	TRBV10-1	TRBD1	TRBJ2-7	CASSARQGAYEQYF	TGCGCCAGCAGTGCGCGGCAGGGGGCCTACGAGCAGTACTTC
NA	TRBV5-8	TRBD1	TRBJ1-4	CASSLGTGGEKLFF	TGTGCCAGCAGCTTAGGGACAGGGGGTGAAAAACTGTTTTTT
NA	TRBV11-2	TRBD1	TRBJ1-5	CASSLAGDRAQHF	TGTGCCAGCAGCTTAGCCGGGGACAGGGCCCAGCATTTT
NA	TRBV28	NA	TRBJ1-1	CASSYFYGENTEAFF	TGTGCCAGCAGCTACTTCTACGGAGAGAACACTGAAGCTTTCTTT
NA	TRBV6-1	TRBD2	TRBJ2-7	CASSEGGLGAYEQYF	TGTGCCAGCAGTGAAGGAGGACTAGGTGCCTACGAGCAGTACTTC
once	TRBV9	TRBD2	TRBJ2-1	CASSVGAGGHHNEQFF	TGTGCCAGCAGCGTAGGGGCGGGAGGGCATCACAATGAGCAGTTCTTC
NA	TRBV19	NA	TRBJ1-2	CASTPRDNYGYTF	TGTGCCAGTACCCCCCGGGACAACTATGGCTACACCTTC
NA	TRBV19	NA	TRBJ2-7	CASSTRDGIPYEQYF	TGTGCCAGTAGTACCCGGGACGGCATCCCCTACGAGCAGTACTTC
NA	TRBV19	TRBD2	TRBJ2-7	CASSVRTSGRTYEQYF	TGTGCCAGTAGTGTCAGGACTAGCGGGAGGACGTACGAGCAGTACTTC
NA	TRBV7-9	TRBD1	TRBJ2-3	CASSPGTDKSTDTQYF	TGTGCCAGCAGCCCTGGGACAGACAAGAGCACAGATACGCAGTATTTT
NA	TRBV6-1	TRBD2	TRBJ2-7	CASSESGGPPYEQYF	TGTGCCAGCAGTGAATCGGGAGGCCCACCCTACGAGCAGTACTTC
NA	TRBV2	NA	TRBJ1-2	CASSERGTATNYGYTF	TGTGCCAGCAGTGAACGGGGGACTGCGACTAACTATGGCTACACCTTC
once	TRBV19	NA	TRBJ1-1	CASSIVRNTEAFF	TGTGCCAGTAGTATCGTTCGGAACACTGAAGCTTTCTTT
once	TRBV6-5	NA	TRBJ2-4	CASSYQIKSIQYF	TGTGCCAGCAGTTACCAGATCAAAAGCATTCAGTACTTC
few	TRBV16	TRBD1	TRBJ1-1	CASSLRDRNTEAFF	TGTGCCAGCAGCCTCCGGGACAGGAACACTGAAGCTTTCTTT